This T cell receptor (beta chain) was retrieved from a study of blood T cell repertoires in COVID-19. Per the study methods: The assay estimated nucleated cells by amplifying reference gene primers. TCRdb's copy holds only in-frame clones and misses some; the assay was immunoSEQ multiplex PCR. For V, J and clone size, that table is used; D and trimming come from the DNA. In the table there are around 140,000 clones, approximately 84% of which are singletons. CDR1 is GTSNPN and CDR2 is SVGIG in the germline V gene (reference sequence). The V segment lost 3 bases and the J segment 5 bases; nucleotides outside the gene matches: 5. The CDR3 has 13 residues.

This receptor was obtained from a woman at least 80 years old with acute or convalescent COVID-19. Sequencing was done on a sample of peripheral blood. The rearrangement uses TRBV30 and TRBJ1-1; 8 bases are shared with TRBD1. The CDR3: CAWRLTGDTEAFF. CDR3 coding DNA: TGTGCCTGGAGACTGACAGGGGATACTGAAGCTTTCTTT.